This T cell receptor beta chain was found in a study of CD8 T cells in Susac syndrome. Notes on the study in general: Total CD8+ and CD8+ TEMRA repertoires contained roughly 17 and five Susac-specific public clones, respectively.

The CDR3 runs 13 residues. Trimming cost V 3 bases and J 3 bases, with 9 bases left between them. The V gene's germline CDR1 is MNHEY and CDR2 SMNVEV (reference sequence). Comments on this clonotype: No antigen is known for it.

The Susac syndrome patients fit the recently defined diagnostic criteria for definite or probable disease. Random hexamers served to reverse transcribe roughly 0.5 to 1 ug RNA. TCR beta CDR3 was amplified by immunoSEQ covering 54 Vbeta and 13 Jbeta. TCRdb called the immunoSEQ multiplex PCR reads again in MiXCR, with one record for every CDR3 protein. The sample includes more than 150,000 distinct CDR3 sequences, approximately 95% of them seen just once. The sample comprised CD8+ T cells from PBMCs. This chain uses TRBV27 with TRBJ2-7; no definite D call. The clonotype originates from a human donor with Susac syndrome. The CDR3 protein is CASSFSIDYEQYF. CDR3 in DNA: TGTGCCAGCAGTTTTTCGATAGACTACGAGCAGTACTTC.